The TCR beta chain under discussion was sequenced for a study of T cell repertoires in cytomegalovirus infection (dated by TCRdb to about 2019). For the wider study: Donor HLA type was relevant to the analysis, as public TCR beta signatures indicated carriage of CMV infection together with the matching HLA type.

Points the paper makes about the study in general: The ex vivo response was dominated by HLA-C-restricted CMV-specific TCR beta clonotypes, which also provided the single most frequent clonotype in two of eight donors. In both this cohort and an independent roughly 350-donor cohort, the cumulative frequency of public TCR beta family members distinguished carriers of CMV infection plus the relevant HLA type.

V is reduced by 0 bases and J by 2 bases, leaving a spacing of 9 bases between them. The CDR3 sequence holds 15 residues, the cysteine and phenylalanine included. The DNA shown is the 45-base CDR3, in frame from base 1. CDR1 SGHDT and CDR2 YYEEEE were looked up in the germline V gene. The instrument given in TCRdb is Illumina HiSeq 1500. TCRdb reworked the public reads: Q25 trimming with fastp, MiXCR clone assembly, productive beta chains retained. Each record represents a unique CDR3 protein, reported with the most common genes and DNA among its rows. Across this sample there are hundreds of thousands of distinct CDR3 sequences, with roughly 26% seen only once. The ten most abundant clones make up 8% of the sample. With regard to this clonotype: The antigen it binds to is not known. Nothing much larger sits one base from this clone, and base qualities are not available.

This receptor was identified in a human donor in good health (CMV status not recorded). Some clones in this sample may be carry-over from other donors' samples. The sequence joins TRBV5-6 to TRBJ2-1, and perhaps TRBD2 as D gene, on 5 matching bases. The specimen was CD8+ T cells from PBMCs. CDR3 reads: CASSLGSGAYNEQFF. The DNA sequence follows: TGTGCCAGCAGCTTGGGCAGCGGAGCCTACAATGAGCAGTTCTTC.